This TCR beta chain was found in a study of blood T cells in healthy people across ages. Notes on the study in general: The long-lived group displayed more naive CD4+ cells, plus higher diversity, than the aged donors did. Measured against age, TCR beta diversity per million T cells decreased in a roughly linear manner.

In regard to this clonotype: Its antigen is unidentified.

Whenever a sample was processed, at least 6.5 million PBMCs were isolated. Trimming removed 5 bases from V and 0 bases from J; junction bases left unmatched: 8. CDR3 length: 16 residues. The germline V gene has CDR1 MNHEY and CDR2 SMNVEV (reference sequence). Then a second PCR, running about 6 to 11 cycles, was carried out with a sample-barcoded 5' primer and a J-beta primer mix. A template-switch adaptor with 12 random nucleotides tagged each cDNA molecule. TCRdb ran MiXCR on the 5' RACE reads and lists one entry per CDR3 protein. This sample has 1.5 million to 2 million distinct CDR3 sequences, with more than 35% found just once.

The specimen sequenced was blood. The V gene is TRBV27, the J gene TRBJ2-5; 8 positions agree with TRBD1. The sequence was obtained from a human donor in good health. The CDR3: CASSPTDRAYQETQYF. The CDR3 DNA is TGTGCCAGCAGTCCAACGGACAGGGCGTACCAAGAGACCCAGTACTTC.